This is a list of T cell receptor beta chains from one sample in a study of T cells in Graves' hyperthyroidism and ophthalmopathy. TCRdb processed the multiplex PCR reads anew with MiXCR; each CDR3 protein has one entry. In the table there are around 560,000 distinct CDR3 sequences, approximately 15% of which are singletons. Sequences were obtained from blood. The receptors shown here come from a woman aged 18-29 years with Graves' hyperthyroidism. Both conserved end residues are part of each CDR3. The D gene is left open where the match is weak. The size of a clone is reported for some rows only, either as once, few or many, or as a class for expanded clones.

j_call | clone_size | v_call | d_call | cdr3_aa | cdr3_nt
TRBJ2-5 | NA | TRBV12-3/TRBV12-4 | NA | CASSCHRRPETQYF | TGTGCCAGCAGTTGTCATCGTCGGCCAGAGACCCAGTACTTC
TRBJ2-2 | many | TRBV6-5 | TRBD2 | CASSYQGLAGTGELFF | TGTGCCAGCAGTTACCAAGGACTAGCGGGAACCGGGGAGCTGTTTTTT
TRBJ2-7 | many | TRBV20-1 | NA | CSASDRRVSYEQYF | TGCAGTGCTAGTGACAGGAGGGTTTCCTACGAGCAGTACTTC
TRBJ1-2 | NA | TRBV4-1 | TRBD1 | CASSPEDRGNYGYTF | TGCGCCAGCAGCCCCGAGGACAGGGGGAACTATGGCTACACCTTC
TRBJ1-2 | NA | TRBV19 | NA | CASSKGLYGYTF | TGTGCCAGTAGTAAGGGACTGTATGGCTACACCTTC
TRBJ2-3 | many | TRBV20-1 | TRBD2 | CSAVAGATSTDTQYF | TGCAGTGCCGTAGCGGGGGCAACTAGCACAGATACGCAGTATTTT
TRBJ2-5 | many | TRBV7-3 | NA | CASSPMGDGETQYF | TGTGCCAGCAGCCCGATGGGGGACGGAGAGACCCAGTACTTC
TRBJ1-4 | NA | TRBV20-1 | NA | CSAPSWGNNEKLFF | TGCAGTGCCCCCAGTTGGGGAAATAATGAAAAACTGTTTTTT
TRBJ1-6 | NA | TRBV12-3/TRBV12-4 | TRBD1 | CASSYRGGNSPLHF | TGTGCCAGCAGTTACAGGGGGGGGAATTCACCCCTCCACTTT
TRBJ1-3 | NA | TRBV12-3/TRBV12-4 | NA | CASSGAGQSGNTIYF | TGTGCCAGCAGTGGCGCAGGGCAGTCTGGAAACACCATATATTTT
TRBJ2-2 | many | TRBV2 | NA | CASSDRGPVSFTGELFF | TGTGCCAGCAGTGACAGGGGACCCGTCTCCTTCACCGGGGAGCTGTTTTTT
TRBJ1-5 | many | TRBV6-1 | NA | CASSYSLDRNQPQHF | TGTGCCAGCAGTTACTCACTGGACAGAAATCAGCCCCAGCATTTT
TRBJ2-2 | NA | TRBV24-1 | TRBD1 | CATSDRRPGQGATGELFF | TGTGCCACCAGTGACCGAAGACCGGGACAGGGGGCCACCGGGGAGCTGTTTTTT
TRBJ1-4 | NA | TRBV19 | TRBD1 | CASSITGAGVGKLFF | TGTGCCAGTAGTATAACAGGGGCAGGGGTTGGGAAACTGTTTTTT
TRBJ1-1 | many | TRBV6-1 | NA | CASIGRGATEAFF | TGTGCCAGCATCGGCAGGGGCGCCACTGAAGCTTTCTTT
TRBJ2-5 | many | TRBV6-1 | TRBD2 | CAGGRDAGETQYF | TGTGCCGGTGGGAGGGATGCGGGTGAGACCCAGTACTTC
TRBJ2-1 | many | TRBV12-3/TRBV12-4 | TRBD2 | CASRLDSGRVNEQFF | TGTGCCAGCAGACTTGATAGCGGGAGGGTGAATGAGCAGTTCTTC
TRBJ1-2 | NA | TRBV5-1 | NA | CASSKWAENYGYTF | TGCGCCAGCAGCAAATGGGCAGAAAACTATGGCTACACCTTC
TRBJ2-7 | few | TRBV25-1 | TRBD2 | CASSDLAGGTHEQYF | TGTGCCAGCAGTGACCTAGCGGGAGGGACCCACGAGCAGTACTTC
TRBJ2-3 | many | TRBV5-1 | NA | CASRRIQGTDTQYF | TGCGCCAGCAGACGTATACAGGGAACAGATACGCAGTATTTT
TRBJ2-5 | many | TRBV12-3/TRBV12-4 | TRBD1 | CASSLLQGARETQYF | TGTGCCAGCAGTTTACTGCAGGGGGCACGGGAGACCCAGTACTTC